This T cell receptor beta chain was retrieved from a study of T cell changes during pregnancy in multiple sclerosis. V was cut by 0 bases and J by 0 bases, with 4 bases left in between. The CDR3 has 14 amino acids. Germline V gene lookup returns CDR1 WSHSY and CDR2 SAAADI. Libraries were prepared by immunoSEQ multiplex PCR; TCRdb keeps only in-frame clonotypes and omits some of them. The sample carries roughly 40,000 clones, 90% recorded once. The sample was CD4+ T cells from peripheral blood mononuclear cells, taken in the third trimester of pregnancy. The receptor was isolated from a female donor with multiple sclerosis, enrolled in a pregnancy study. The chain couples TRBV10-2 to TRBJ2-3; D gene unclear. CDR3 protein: CASSESTSTDTQYF. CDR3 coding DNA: TGCGCCAGCAGTGAGTCAACTAGCACAGATACGCAGTATTTT.